The rows below give T cell receptor beta chains drawn from one sample of a study of radiation and T cells in renal cell carcinoma. Sequencing used immunoSEQ multiplex PCR; TCRdb keeps in-frame clones, though not all of them. The data show about 140,000 clones, roughly 80% seen once. Sequences were derived from blood, sampled from a patient whose treatment included radiotherapy and nephrectomy. These receptors originate from a woman in her 50s with renal cell carcinoma. The conserved cysteine and the conserved F or W are not part of the CDR3 here. Each record gives: J gene, V gene, CDR3 protein.

TRBJ1-1,TRBV5-4,ASSSGGWMNTEAF
TRBJ2-7,TRBV4-3,ASSQARSSYEQY
TRBJ2-7,TRBV9,ASSVEGRGAYEQY
TRBJ1-5,TRBV19,ASSISQGAATPNQPQH
TRBJ2-6,TRBV4-3,ASSQSGAANVLT
TRBJ2-2,TRBV7-9,ASSTGQNTGELF
TRBJ2-5,TRBV20-1,STGVETQY
TRBJ2-1,TRBV5-1,ASTPTGRPYNEQF
TRBJ1-5,TRBV28,ASSSRGTHQPQH
TRBJ2-2,TRBV7-3,ASSLLAGGPTGELF
TRBJ2-1,TRBV5-1,ASSAGLAGGQPNEQF
TRBJ2-5,TRBV30,AWSSGTGGGETQY
TRBJ2-5,TRBV5-1,ASSLAPSGTQETQY
TRBJ1-6,TRBV6-5,ASSLDRASPLH
TRBJ1-2,TRBV4-3,ASSQDWDQLYGYT
TRBJ2-7,TRBV5-5,ASSLLSQIVTYEQY
TRBJ2-5,TRBV9,ASPRCSGTRETQY
TRBJ1-1,TRBV6-6,ASRAGATHTEAF
TRBJ2-2,TRBV2,ASKVTSNTGELF
TRBJ2-7,TRBV5-8,ASTPPSGKNYEQY
TRBJ2-7,TRBV4-3,ASSQDIQVTSYEQY
TRBJ1-2,TRBV5-6,ASSPGTGANYGYT
TRBJ1-3,TRBV4-1,ASSQDGGAYSGNTIY
TRBJ2-7,TRBV4-1,ASSQNLGTRSSEQY
TRBJ2-2,TRBV7-2,ASSARGGLTGELF
TRBJ1-6,TRBV6-5,ASSTGVFGSPLH
TRBJ1-3,TRBV4-3,ASGEWGNSGNTIY
TRBJ1-1,TRBV5-1,ASSSPALGTF
TRBJ2-7,TRBV9,ASSESDRYEQY
TRBJ2-3,TRBV7-2,ASRKRQGTFRLADTQY
TRBJ2-5,TRBV5-1,ASSPGQIETQY
TRBJ1-2,TRBV19,ASRRRTNYGYT
TRBJ2-3,TRBV2,ASNRGGTDTQY
TRBJ2-5,TRBV11-2,ASSAGGDGVFKTQY
TRBJ1-1,TRBV5-1,ASSLGYKELNTEAF
TRBJ2-5,TRBV25-1,ASSDRDRGRLETQY
TRBJ1-5,TRBV19,ASSIGAAYSNQPQH
TRBJ1-1,TRBV7-2,ASSPAAGARTEAF
TRBJ2-1,TRBV4-3,ASSQESTGGEQF